The next 24 T cell receptor beta chains were all read from a single sample in a study of human T cells and chemical hapten exposure. TCRdb redid the calling of the RACE reads with MiXCR, one entry per CDR3 protein. The sample has 49,000 or so distinct CDR3 sequences, approximately 4.8% seen once. Time point denoted: healthy volunteer bleed at 2 weeks. Extraction yielded total RNA from whole blood (unfractionated). The sequenced sample consisted of whole blood. The receptors originated from a human donor in good health. Some clones in this sample may be carry-over from other donors' samples.

This clonotype occurred many times. J is TRBJ1-2 and V is TRBV19; D unclear. The V and J ends lost 0 bases and 1 base respectively, with 21 bases between them. This CDR3 is 19 amino acids long. CDR1 LNHDA and CDR2 SQIVND come from the germline V gene (reference sequence). The CDR3 protein is CASSIDLSSAATFNYGYTF. CDR3 sequence (DNA): TGTGCCAGTAGTATAGATCTATCGTCGGCAGCAACTTTTAACTATGGCTACACCTTC.

This clonotype was seen repeatedly, ten times or more. The chain combines TRBV20-1 with TRBJ1-2; D is uncertain. Germline CDR1 reads DFQATT; CDR2 reads SNEGSKA (reference sequence). The CDR3 covers 10 residues. V was clipped by 3 bases and J by 7 bases, with 6 bases between them. DNA of the CDR3: TGCAGTGCTAGGGGTGGTGGCTACACCTTC. This encodes CSARGGGYTF.

This clonotype was seen at least ten times. This rearrangement joins TRBV24-1 to TRBJ2-3, with D unclear. The CDR3 consists of 16 residues. Germline V gene data show CDR1 as KGHDR and CDR2 as SFDVKD. Between the trimmed V and J ends, which lost 5 bases and 0 bases, there was a span of 14 bases. CDR3 loop: CATSARNGSSTDTQYF. CDR3 nucleotide sequence: TGTGCCACCAGTGCAAGGAACGGCAGCAGCACAGATACGCAGTATTTT.

This clonotype has a count of ten or more. J is TRBJ1-2 and V is TRBV7-9; D is unclear. V lost 5 bases and J 8 bases, leaving 12 bases between the germline ends. The CDR3 runs 12 residues. In germline, CDR1 is SEHNR, CDR2 FQNEAQ (reference sequence). CDR3: CASSLGPGGYTF. CDR3 nucleotides: TGTGCCAGCAGCCTCGGGCCGGGAGGCTACACCTTC. Filled out from reference TRBV7-9 and TRBJ1-2, the complete variable domain reads DTGVSQNPRHKITKRGQNVTFRCDPISEHNRLYWYRQTLGQGPEFLTYFQNEAQLEKSRLLSDRFSAERPKGSFSTLEIQRTEQGDSAMYLCASSLGPGGYTFGSGTRLTVV.

In its sample, this clonotype was seen many times. The chain uses TRBV2 and TRBJ1-5; perhaps TRBD1 as D (6 bases). In germline, CDR1 is SNHLY, CDR2 FYNNEI. The CDR3 length is 13 residues. Trimming took 7 bases from V and 6 from J, leaving 13 bases between them. The CDR3 region is CASTEAGVQPQHF. For the CDR3, the DNA is TGTGCCAGCACGGAGGCAGGGGTTCAGCCCCAGCATTTT.

This clonotype was counted only a few times. This sequence joins TRBV4-2 and TRBJ2-3, with 10 bases that match TRBD2. With 2 bases clipped from V and 8 bases from J, the junction kept 16 bases outside the gene matches. Germline values: CDR1 LGHNA, CDR2 YNFKEQ. The CDR3 consists of 18 residues. The CDR3 DNA is TGTGCCAGCAGCCAACCCACTCCTAGCGGGAGAGTTGCAGGTACGCAGTATTTT. It specifies CASSQPTPSGRVAGTQYF.

This clonotype was recorded at least ten times. The V call is TRBV18, the J call TRBJ1-5; D not certain. The CDR3 length is 14 residues. The V end lost 1 base, the J end lost 0 bases, and 4 bases lay between the germline ends. The germline gives CDR1 KGHSH, CDR2 LQKENI. In DNA form, the CDR3 reads TGTGCCAGCTCACCACAACATAGCAATCAGCCCCAGCATTTT. This encodes CASSPQHSNQPQHF.

The gene calls are TRBV20-1 and TRBJ2-5; TRBD2 aligns across 8 bases. V gave up 3 bases and J gave up 2 bases; unmatched junction bases: 5. The CDR3 length is 14 residues. Germline-derived CDR1 and CDR2 are DFQATT and SNEGSKA (reference sequence). CDR3 residues: CSASRASGQETQYF. DNA of the CDR3: TGCAGTGCTAGTCGGGCTAGCGGGCAAGAGACCCAGTACTTC.

This clonotype was detected many times. V gene TRBV29-1 combines with J gene TRBJ2-7; a possible D gene is TRBD2 (8 bases). Germline V CDR1 and CDR2: SQVTM, ANQGSEA. The CDR3 is made up of 14 amino acids. With 6 bases removed from V and 4 bases from J, the gap between germline ends came to 19 bases. The CDR3 DNA reads as TGCAGCGTCGGGGGGGTAGGGGGCGAGTACGAGCAGTACTTC. Its translation: CSVGGVGGEYEQYF.

This clonotype was seen repeatedly, ten times or more. The chain links TRBV5-4 to TRBJ2-3; the match to TRBD2 covers 7 bases. The CDR3 loop spans 16 amino acids. The ends lost 4 bases at V and 0 bases at J; junction bases unmatched: 8. Germline V CDR1 and CDR2: SGHNT, YYREEE (reference sequence). The CDR3 sequence: CASSLRDYPSTDTQYF. CDR3 nucleotides: TGTGCCAGCAGCCTCCGGGACTACCCAAGCACAGATACGCAGTATTTT. Using reference TRBV5-4 and TRBJ2-3 for the parts outside the CDR3, the full variable domain is ETGVTQSPTHLIKTRGQQVTLRCSSQSGHNTVSWYQQALGQGPQFIFQYYREEENGRGNFPPRFSGLQFPNYSSELNVNALELDDSALYLCASSLRDYPSTDTQYFGPGTRLTVL.

This clonotype came up many times. The chain recombines TRBV12-3 or TRBV12-4 with TRBJ1-4; maybe TRBD1 (6 bases). V was cut by 4 bases and J by 8 bases, with 20 bases left in between. The CDR3 loop spans 16 amino acids. The CDR3 here is CASSWGFRGAGEKLFF. The CDR3 DNA sequence: TGTGCCAGCAGTTGGGGTTTTCGGGGGGCAGGAGAAAAACTGTTTTTT.

This clonotype was recorded at least ten times. V is TRBV28 and J is TRBJ2-6, with 9 positions matching TRBD2. Trimming removed 5 bases from V and 0 bases from J; junction bases left unmatched: 5. CDR1 is MDHEN and CDR2 is SYDVKM in the germline V gene. This CDR3 contains 17 residues. The CDR3 coding sequence is TGTGCCAGCAGTCCGCGGGGGGGTCACTCTGGGGCCAACGTCCTGACTTTC. Its translation is CASSPRGGHSGANVLTF.

This clonotype was recorded many times. The V and J genes are TRBV7-9 and TRBJ1-3; D call uncertain. CDR1 is SEHNR and CDR2 is FQNEAQ in the germline V gene (reference sequence). This CDR3 region has 15 residues. With 1 base removed from V and 0 bases from J, the gap between germline ends came to 7 bases. This chain's CDR3 is CASSLEPISGNTIYF. The CDR3 nucleotides are TGTGCCAGCAGCTTAGAACCCATCTCTGGAAACACCATATATTTT.

The V call is TRBV27, the J call TRBJ2-1; the match to TRBD2 covers 7 bases. Germline trimming cut 5 bases from V and 9 bases from J; bases unmatched to any gene: 7. Germline V gene sequence: CDR1 MNHEY, CDR2 SMNVEV (reference sequence). The CDR3 has 13 residues. The CDR3 loop reads CASSRWGGGEQFF. As DNA, the CDR3 is TGTGCCAGCAGTAGGTGGGGGGGGGGTGAGCAGTTCTTC.

This clonotype has ten or more counts. This sequence joins TRBV4-1 and TRBJ2-5, with D possibly being TRBD1 (7 bases). The V and J ends lost 2 bases and 6 bases respectively, with 13 bases between them. CDR3 length: 14 residues. Germline CDR1 is MGHRA and CDR2 is YSYEKL. The CDR3 region has the DNA TGCGCCAGCAGCCAACCAGGGGGGAGAAAGACCCAGTACTTC. Its protein is CASSQPGGRKTQYF.

Details on this clonotype: A clone one base away is much larger, so this may be a read error. J is TRBJ2-7 and V is TRBV9; 8 bases are a match to TRBD1. Germline trimming cut 0 bases from V and 3 bases from J; bases unmatched to any gene: 5. The CDR3 spans 15 residues. CDR1 and CDR2 from the germline V gene are SGDLS and YYNGEE. The CDR3 region is CASSVAGGPCYEQYF. CDR3 nucleotide sequence: TGTGCCAGCAGCGTAGCAGGGGGCCCCTGCTACGAGCAGTACTTC.

The CDR3 DNA reads as TGTGCCAGCAGTTTCGGGGGCGCTGAAGCTTTCTTT. As protein: CASSFGGAEAFF. This chain uses TRBV12-3 or TRBV12-4 with TRBJ1-1; D is possibly TRBD1 (6 bases). The CDR3 is 12 amino acids. Trimming stripped 3 bases from V and 6 bases from J, with 8 bases between.

Only a few counts were recorded for this clonotype. The chain uses TRBV6-1 and TRBJ2-4, with 8 bases aligning to TRBD2. The CDR3 totals 20 residues. Trimming took 1 base from V and 1 from J; bases not matched to a gene: 15. Germline V gene data show CDR1 as MNHNS and CDR2 as SASEGT. CDR3 in amino acids: CASSEVGLEDYVLAKNIQYF. Here the CDR3 DNA reads TGTGCCAGCAGTGAAGTGGGACTAGAAGACTATGTTCTGGCCAAAAACATTCAGTACTTC.

This clonotype has ten or more counts. This CDR3 is CASSLRGTSYEQYF. The CDR3 nucleotides are TGTGCCAGCAGTTTAAGAGGGACCTCCTACGAGCAGTACTTC. The V and J genes are TRBV12-3 or TRBV12-4 and TRBJ2-7; D may be TRBD1 or TRBD2 (5 bases each). There are 14 residues in the CDR3. Trimming removed 2 bases at V and 0 bases at J, with 8 bases between.

This clonotype was counted between two and nine times. The V gene is TRBV28, the J gene TRBJ1-2, with 7 bases that match TRBD1. Germline assignment: CDR1 MDHEN and CDR2 SYDVKM. The CDR3 contains 13 residues. J was trimmed by 6 bases and V by 7 bases; bases with no gene match: 8. Written as DNA, the CDR3 is TGTGCCAGCATGGTGGCAGGGGGACATGGCTACACCTTC. Protein sequence: CASMVAGGHGYTF.

This clonotype came up a few times. The rearrangement joins TRBV6-5 to TRBJ1-6, with D perhaps TRBD1 (5 bases). Trimming took off 0 bases at V and 7 bases at J, with 22 bases between the two ends. Germline CDR1 reads MNHEY; CDR2 reads SVGAGI. The CDR3 is 19 amino acids. The CDR3 DNA sequence: TGTGCCAGCAGTTACTCGAAGAGGTGGGGCGGAGTAGAGAATTCACCCCTCCACTTT. Translating gives CASSYSKRWGGVENSPLHF.

This chain uses TRBV27 with TRBJ2-6; D perhaps matches TRBD1 (5 bases). This CDR3 region has 16 residues. Germline V CDR1 and CDR2: MNHEY, SMNVEV (reference sequence). The V gene lost 5 bases and the J gene lost 0 bases, with 11 bases spanning the gap. The CDR3 coding sequence is TGTGCCAGCAGTCCTCGACAGTTCTCTGGGGCCAACGTCCTGACTTTC. Translating it yields CASSPRQFSGANVLTF.

This clonotype was counted at least ten times. The gene calls are TRBV7-2 and TRBJ2-7, with D unresolved. Trimming removed 0 bases at V and 6 bases at J, with 9 bases between. The CDR3 totals 13 residues. Germline V gene lookup returns CDR1 SGHTA and CDR2 FQGNSA. The DNA of the CDR3 is TGTGCCAGCAGCTTAGCCCCCTTTCCCGAGCAGTACTTC. This codes for CASSLAPFPEQYF.

This clonotype appeared many times. The chain employs TRBV20-1 and TRBJ2-7; D gene ambiguous. In germline, CDR1 is DFQATT, CDR2 SNEGSKA (reference sequence). The CDR3 contains 11 residues. Between the trimmed V and J ends, which lost 2 bases and 7 bases, there was a span of 9 bases. CDR3 sequence reads: CSARSRVEQYF. The CDR3 region has the DNA TGCAGTGCTAGAAGTAGGGTGGAGCAGTACTTC.